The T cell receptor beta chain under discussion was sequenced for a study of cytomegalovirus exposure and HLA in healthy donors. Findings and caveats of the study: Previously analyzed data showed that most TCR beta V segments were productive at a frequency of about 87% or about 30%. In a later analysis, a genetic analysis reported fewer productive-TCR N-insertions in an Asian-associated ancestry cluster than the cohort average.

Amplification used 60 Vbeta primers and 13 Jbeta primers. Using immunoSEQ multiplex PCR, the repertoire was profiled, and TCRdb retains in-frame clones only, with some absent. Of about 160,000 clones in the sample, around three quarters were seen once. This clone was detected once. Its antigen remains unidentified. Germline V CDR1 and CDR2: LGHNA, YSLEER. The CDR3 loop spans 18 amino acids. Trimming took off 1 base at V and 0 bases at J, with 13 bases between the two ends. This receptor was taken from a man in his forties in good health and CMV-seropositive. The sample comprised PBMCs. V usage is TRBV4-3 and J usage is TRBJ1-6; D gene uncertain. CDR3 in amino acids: CASSQVRASGSYNSPLHF. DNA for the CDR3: TGCGCCAGCAGCCAAGTTCGAGCCAGCGGCTCCTATAATTCACCCCTCCACTTT.